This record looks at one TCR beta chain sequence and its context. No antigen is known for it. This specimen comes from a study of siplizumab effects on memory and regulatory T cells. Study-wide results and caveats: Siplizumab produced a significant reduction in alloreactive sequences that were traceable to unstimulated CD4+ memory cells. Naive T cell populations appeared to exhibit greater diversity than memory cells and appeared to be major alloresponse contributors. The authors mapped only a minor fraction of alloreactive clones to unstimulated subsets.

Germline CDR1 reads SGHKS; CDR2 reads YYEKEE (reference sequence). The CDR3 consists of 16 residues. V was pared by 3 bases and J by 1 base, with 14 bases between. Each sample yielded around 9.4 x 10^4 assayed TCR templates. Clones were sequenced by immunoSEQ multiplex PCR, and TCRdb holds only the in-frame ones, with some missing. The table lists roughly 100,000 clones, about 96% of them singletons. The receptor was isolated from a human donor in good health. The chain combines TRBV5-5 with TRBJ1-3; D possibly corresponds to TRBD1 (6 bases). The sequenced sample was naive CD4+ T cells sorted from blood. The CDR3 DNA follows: TGTGCCAGCAGCTATCAGGGGTTTCGGTCTGGAAACACCATATATTTT. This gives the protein CASSYQGFRSGNTIYF.